Sequencing of this T cell receptor (beta chain) was carried out in a study of T-cell reconstitution after alpha-beta-depleted transplantation in children. Using unique molecular identifiers, the investigators prepared the TCRbeta library. A single record per CDR3 protein comes from TCRdb applying MiXCR to the PCR reads. The sample has hundreds of thousands of distinct CDR3 sequences, about 10% seen once; the top ten hold 4%. The CDR3 is made up of 13 amino acids. V lost 1 base and J lost 3, with 6 bases in between. From germline, CDR1 is LGHDT and CDR2 YNNKEL (reference sequence). This clonotype was recorded a few times.

The sample was PBMCs from the stem cell graft donor, taken from the stem cell graft. This clonotype originated in a human donor who donated a stem cell graft to a child with acute myeloid leukemia. The chain employs TRBV3-1 and TRBJ1-2; D is unclear. This chain's CDR3 is CASSQVQHYGYTF. The CDR3 DNA reads TGTGCCAGCAGCCAAGTTCAGCACTATGGCTACACCTTC.